This is a list of T cell receptor beta chains from one sample in a study of T cell responses to AZD1222 COVID-19 vaccine. Assay used: immunoSEQ multiplex PCR; TCRdb lists only in-frame clones, some missing. Seen here are about 130,000 clones, approximately 88% observed once, and the top ten hold about 1.4%. The starting material was peripheral blood, obtained on day 0 of AZD1222 vaccination. These receptors all come from an adult in good health. Both conserved end residues are part of each CDR3. Fields, in order: clone size, V gene, D gene, J gene, CDR3 DNA, CDR3 protein. D genes are given only for firm matches. A row's size may be missing; if present it is once, few, many or a size class.

few	TRBV5-1	TRBD1	TRBJ1-4	TGCGCCAGCAGCGTCACCGGGACAGAGAATGAAAAACTGTTTTTT	CASSVTGTENEKLFF
-	TRBV27	TRBD1	TRBJ2-7	TGTGCCAGCAGCAAAGGGACAGGCGATGTGTACGAGCAGTACTTC	CASSKGTGDVYEQYF
-	TRBV9	-	TRBJ2-7	TGTGCCAGCCCACACCGGGACCGGGTCTACGAGCAGTACTTC	CASPHRDRVYEQYF
-	TRBV3-1/TRBV3-2	TRBD1	TRBJ1-1	TGTGCCAGCAGCCGATTCGGGACAGGGACGACTGAAGCTTTCTTT	CASSRFGTGTTEAFF
once	TRBV7-8	-	TRBJ2-7	TGTGCCAGCAGCTTAGGCCCTTCTAGTCGCTCCTACGAGCAGTACTTC	CASSLGPSSRSYEQYF
-	TRBV11-3	-	TRBJ2-7	TGTGCCAGCAGCCCCACCGGCGGAGGGAAGGCCTACGAGCAGTACTTC	CASSPTGGGKAYEQYF
-	TRBV5-6	-	TRBJ1-1	TGTGCCAGCAGCTTGGTCGGCCCCGGGAATGCTTTCTTT	CASSLVGPGNAFF
-	TRBV6-5	-	TRBJ2-3	TGTGCCAGCAGTTCGGGCCACGGTAGGATAGATACGCAGTATTTT	CASSSGHGRIDTQYF
-	TRBV6-5	-	TRBJ2-1	TGTGCCAGCAGTTACTCGAGTGGCGACCGCGGGAATGAGCAGTTCTTC	CASSYSSGDRGNEQFF
-	TRBV9	-	TRBJ1-3	TGTGCCAGCAGCGTAGGAGGAAGGTCCCTGGCCAACACCATATATTTT	CASSVGGRSLANTIYF
-	TRBV5-1	TRBD2	TRBJ2-3	TGCGCCAGCAGTTTGGCGGGAGGGAGGACAGATACGCAGTATTTT	CASSLAGGRTDTQYF
-	TRBV5-1	-	TRBJ2-5	TGCGCCAGCAGCTTACAGAGTATACAAGAGACCCAGTACTTC	CASSLQSIQETQYF
-	TRBV6-6	TRBD1	TRBJ2-1	TGTGCCAGCAGTCCCGGGACAGGGCTTCCGGATGAGCAGTTCTTC	CASSPGTGLPDEQFF
-	TRBV29-1	-	TRBJ1-5	TGCAGCGTTAAATCGGACGGTTCCAATCAGCCCCAGCATTTT	CSVKSDGSNQPQHF
-	TRBV5-1	TRBD1	TRBJ2-5	TGCGCCAGCAGGCACACATCGGGGACAGGGGGCGAGACCCAGTACTTC	CASRHTSGTGGETQYF
-	TRBV7-9	TRBD1	TRBJ2-5	TGTGCCAGCAGCCAGACAGGGGTCGGCTCCTGGGAGACCCAGTACTTC	CASSQTGVGSWETQYF
-	TRBV12-3/TRBV12-4	-	TRBJ2-2	TGTGCCGTCCCGGACAGCAAGACCGGGGAGCTGTTTTTT	CAVPDSKTGELFF
-	TRBV7-2	-	TRBJ2-7	TGTGCCAGCAGCTTATCAGGAGTCTACGAGCAGTACTTC	CASSLSGVYEQYF
-	TRBV28	-	TRBJ1-4	TGTGCCATCCGCGGTAATGAAAAACTGTTTTTT	CAIRGNEKLFF
-	TRBV7-3	-	TRBJ2-7	TGTGCCAGCAGCTTGGACAGTGGGGAGCAGTACTTC	CASSLDSGEQYF
-	TRBV7-9	-	TRBJ2-3	TGTGCCAGCAGCTTATCATGGCAGGGGAAGTTCACAGATACGCAGTATTTT	CASSLSWQGKFTDTQYF
-	TRBV6-5	TRBD1	TRBJ2-5	TGTGCCAGCAGTTACGGGACAGTCCCCGGGGAGACCCAGTACTTC	CASSYGTVPGETQYF
-	TRBV24-1	-	TRBJ1-5	TGTGCCACCAGTGTCACAGGCAATCAGCCCCAGCATTTT	CATSVTGNQPQHF
-	TRBV4-3	TRBD2	TRBJ2-7	TGCGCCAGCAGCCGACTAGCGGGAGGTTTAACGGGCGAGCAGTACTTC	CASSRLAGGLTGEQYF
-	TRBV18	-	TRBJ2-2	TGTGCCAGCTCATCGCAAGAGACCGGGGAGCTGTTTTTT	CASSSQETGELFF
-	TRBV28	-	TRBJ2-4	TGTGCCAGCCTACCCGCCCGCTGGGCCAAAAACATTCAGTACTTC	CASLPARWAKNIQYF
-	TRBV27	TRBD1	TRBJ2-1	TGTGCCAGCAGTTTATGGGACAGGGGCCATGAGCAGTTCTTC	CASSLWDRGHEQFF
-	TRBV5-5	-	TRBJ1-5	TGTGCCAGCAGCTTGTTCAACCAGCCCCAGCATTTT	CASSLFNQPQHF
-	TRBV7-3	-	TRBJ2-3	TGTGCCAGCAGCTTAACGAAGGACAGCCTAAGCACAGATACGCAGTATTTT	CASSLTKDSLSTDTQYF
-	TRBV27	TRBD1	TRBJ1-5	TGTGCCAGCAGTTTACGACAGGGGAATCAGCCCCAGCATTTT	CASSLRQGNQPQHF
-	TRBV7-9	-	TRBJ2-2	TGTGCCAGCAGCCTCCCCTCGGGAGTGGGCACCGGGGAGCTGTTTTTT	CASSLPSGVGTGELFF
once	TRBV5-6	-	TRBJ1-5	TGTGCCAGCAGCTTGGGTCAGGGAAAAAAGGGGCAGCCCCAGCATTTT	CASSLGQGKKGQPQHF
-	TRBV6-2/TRBV6-3	-	TRBJ1-1	TGTGCCAGCAGTTACCTGGACAGAAACACTGAAGCTTTCTTT	CASSYLDRNTEAFF
-	TRBV6-5	-	TRBJ2-2	TGTGCCAGCAGTTGGACTCAGGGGGGGAACACCGGGGAGCTGTTTTTT	CASSWTQGGNTGELFF
-	TRBV6-5	-	TRBJ1-3	TGTGCCAGCAGTCGGGACCGGAGCTCTGGAAACACCATATATTTT	CASSRDRSSGNTIYF
-	TRBV28	-	TRBJ2-5	TGTGCCAGCAGTTTTTCGGACAGCCCGGAGACCCAGTACTTC	CASSFSDSPETQYF
-	TRBV5-6	-	TRBJ1-1	TGTGCCAGCAGCCCCCTGTGGGGGCCGGGAACTGAAGCTTTCTTT	CASSPLWGPGTEAFF
once	TRBV6-4	TRBD1	TRBJ2-7	TGTGCCAGCAGTGCAGGGGGAAAGACCCTACGGACCTACGAGCAGTACTTC	CASSAGGKTLRTYEQYF
-	TRBV7-3	-	TRBJ1-1	TGTGCCAGCAGCTTATCTACAGTAACTGTGAACACTGAAGCTTTCTTT	CASSLSTVTVNTEAFF
-	TRBV19	-	TRBJ2-7	TGTGCCAGTAGTATAGGCTTCCAGCCCTCCTACGAGCAGTACTTC	CASSIGFQPSYEQYF
-	TRBV4-3	-	TRBJ1-2	TGCGCCAGCAGCCAAGAACCCCAGGACTACTATGGCTACACCTTC	CASSQEPQDYYGYTF
-	TRBV11-3	-	TRBJ2-4	TGTGCCAGCAGCTTAGTACAGAACATTCAGTACTTC	CASSLVQNIQYF
-	TRBV6-1	-	TRBJ2-1	TGTGCCAGCAGTGAAAGTGGCAGGGGCTCGCAGTTCTTC	CASSESGRGSQFF
-	TRBV21-1	-	TRBJ2-7	TGTGCCAGCAGCAAAGGCCCTCGACCCAATCAGGAGGGGAGCTCCTACGAGCAGTACTTC	CASSKGPRPNQEGSSYEQYF
-	TRBV6-4	-	TRBJ1-6	TGTGCCAGCAGTGACACACCCTATAATTCACCCCTCCACTTT	CASSDTPYNSPLHF
-	TRBV28	-	TRBJ1-3	TGTGCCAGCAGTCCCGGCTTACAGCGTAAAGGCCCTGGAAACACCATATATTTT	CASSPGLQRKGPGNTIYF
-	TRBV6-2/TRBV6-3	-	TRBJ1-2	TGTGCCAGCAGCAACTCCGGGACTTACTATGGCTACACCTTC	CASSNSGTYYGYTF
-	TRBV4-1	-	TRBJ2-7	TGCGCCAGCAGCCAAGCTTTGGGCTCCTACGAGCAGTACTTC	CASSQALGSYEQYF
-	TRBV27	-	TRBJ2-7	TGTGCCAGCAGTCCTACAGTCTCCTACGAGCAGTACTTC	CASSPTVSYEQYF
-	TRBV10-3	-	TRBJ1-4	TGTGCCATCAGTGACCCTCGGACAGAGGCAACTAATGAAAAACTGTTTTTT	CAISDPRTEATNEKLFF
-	TRBV6-6	TRBD1	TRBJ1-2	TGTGCCAGCAGTTACTTACAGGGGGCGGAAGGCTACACCTTC	CASSYLQGAEGYTF
-	TRBV11-3	TRBD1	TRBJ2-1	TGTGCCAGCAGCTCCGGGCGGGGCAGGGGGCGCGACAATGAGCAGTTCTTC	CASSSGRGRGRDNEQFF
-	TRBV9	-	TRBJ1-1	TGTGCCAGCAGCCTATCCGTCTCGGGACCGAGGGGCGGAGGCACTGAAGCTTTCTTT	CASSLSVSGPRGGGTEAFF
-	TRBV7-9	-	TRBJ2-3	TGTGCCAGCAGCTTAGGGGGGAGGCCCACAGATACGCAGTATTTT	CASSLGGRPTDTQYF